This TCR beta chain was captured in a study of blood T cell repertoires in COVID-19. Overall study: Whether acute or convalescent, the COVID-19 samples came from the United States, Italy and Spain. PBMCs, B-cell-depleted T cells, or T cells provided the cDNA or gDNA that made up the material.

This clone was observed a few times. Germline loops: CDR1 SGHAT, CDR2 FQNNGV. CDR3 length equals 15 residues. The junction had 12 bases not matched to a gene; V was cut back by 7 bases and J by 7 bases. Methods used by the authors: Amplification with reference gene primers provided the estimates of nucleated cell counts. The repertoire was sequenced with immunoSEQ multiplex PCR; TCRdb's copy has only in-frame clones and lacks some. V and J calls and clone size are as listed in that table; D and trimming were resolved from the DNA. The sample contains 95,000 to 100,000 clones, around 93% of which appear only once.

The sample consisted of peripheral blood. The receptor was derived from a middle-aged man with acute or convalescent COVID-19. The chain uses TRBV11-2 and TRBJ2-1; 8 bases fit TRBD2. In DNA form, the CDR3 reads TGTGCCAGCACCCCCCACGGGGGGGTAGGGAATGAGCAGTTCTTC. It is translated as CASTPHGGVGNEQFF. Drawing the rest from reference TRBV11-2 and TRBJ2-1, the complete variable domain is EAGVAQSPRYKIIEKRQSVAFWCNPISGHATLYWYQQILGQGPKLLIQFQNNGVVDDSQLPKDRFSAERLKGVDSTLKIQPAKLEDSAVYLCASTPHGGVGNEQFFGPGTRLTVL.